The next 24 T cell receptor beta chains were all read from a single sample in a study of cytomegalovirus exposure and HLA in healthy donors. Primers included in the PCR were 60 Vbeta and 13 Jbeta primers. Only in-frame clones appear in the TCRdb table, and some are missing; sequencing was by immunoSEQ multiplex PCR. The specimen's table records 60,000 to 85,000 clones. Specimen: PBMCs. All receptors come from a man in his fifties in good health and CMV-seropositive.

The CDR3 protein is CASSPAGGQGMYEQYF. CDR3 coding DNA: TGTGCCAGCTCACCAGCGGGGGGACAGGGTATGTACGAGCAGTACTTC. The chain uses TRBV18 and TRBJ2-7, with TRBD1 as a possible D gene (9 bases). Trimming pared 2 bases from V and 4 bases from J, leaving 18 bases between. The CDR3 contains 16 residues. Germline CDR1 reads KGHSH; CDR2 reads LQKENI.

The chain links TRBV25-1 to TRBJ2-1; weak D call: TRBD2 (5 bases). The CDR3 loop spans 13 amino acids. Per the germline V gene, CDR1 is MGHDK and CDR2 is SYGVNS. Trimming left V 0 bases short and J 7 bases short, with 7 bases between. The DNA of the CDR3 is TGTGCCAGCAGTGAATATGGACTTAATGAGCAGTTCTTC. It codes for CASSEYGLNEQFF.

V usage is TRBV5-1 and J usage is TRBJ2-1, with 15 bases identical to TRBD2. The V gene end was trimmed by 2 bases and the J gene end by 6 bases; junction bases not matched to a gene: 12. The CDR3 extends over 19 amino acids. The germline CDR1 and CDR2 sequences are SGHRS and YFSETQ. CDR3 sequence (DNA): TGCGCCAGCAGCTTAGGGGCCGGCAGGGGACTAGCGGGGGGCAATGAGCAGTTCTTC. Its translation is CASSLGAGRGLAGGNEQFF.

The chain uses TRBV7-3 and TRBJ1-1; 10 bases match TRBD1. Germline V gene lookup returns CDR1 SGHTA and CDR2 FQGTGA. This CDR3 has 14 residues. J gave up 9 bases and V 2 bases, and 6 bases lay outside the gene matches. DNA of the CDR3: TGTGCCAGCAGCTTAGGGACAGGGGACGGGAAAGCTTTCTTT. This gives the protein CASSLGTGDGKAFF. Drawing the rest from reference TRBV7-3 and TRBJ1-1, the complete variable domain is GAGVSQTPSNKVTEKGKYVELRCDPISGHTALYWYRQSLGQGPEFLIYFQGTGAADDSGLPNDRFFAVRPEGSVSTLKIQRTERGDSAVYLCASSLGTGDGKAFFGQGTRLTVV.

This rearrangement joins TRBV7-3 to TRBJ1-2; D unresolved. CDR1 is SGHTA and CDR2 is FQGTGA in the germline V gene. This CDR3 has 15 residues. The V and J ends lost 5 bases and 7 bases respectively, with 20 bases between them. The CDR3 region has the DNA TGTGCCAGCAGCAAAAGAGAGGGAAGAGTCCCTGGCTACACCTTC. Protein sequence: CASSKREGRVPGYTF.

This chain joins TRBV19 and TRBJ2-5; possible D gene TRBD2, 7 bases. Germline CDR1 is LNHDA and CDR2 is SQIVND (reference sequence). CDR3 length: 16 amino acids. Trimming took off 6 bases at V and 4 bases at J, with 21 bases between the two ends. CDR3 residues: CASSEDRGGGGETQYF. In nucleotides, the CDR3 is TGTGCCAGTAGCGAAGACCGGGGAGGGGGAGGAGAGACCCAGTACTTC.

The chain joins TRBV6-6 to TRBJ1-5; no clear D. The CDR3 length is 13 residues. CDR1 MNHNY and CDR2 SVGAGI come from the germline V gene (reference sequence). Trimming pared 0 bases from V and 10 bases from J, leaving 10 bases between. In DNA, the CDR3 is TGTGCCAGCAGTTACTCTACTCGGGAACCCCAGCATTTT. It specifies CASSYSTREPQHF.

The rearrangement links TRBV5-1 to TRBJ2-5, with D unresolved. The germline gives CDR1 SGHRS, CDR2 YFSETQ. With 1 base removed from V and 0 bases from J, the gap between germline ends came to 10 bases. The CDR3 is 15 residues long. CDR3 region: CASSLTAPYQETQYF. The DNA for the CDR3 is TGCGCCAGCAGCTTGACAGCTCCGTACCAAGAGACCCAGTACTTC.

This sequence joins TRBV6-1 and TRBJ2-5, with 7 bases lining up with TRBD1. Germline trimming cut 3 bases from V and 5 bases from J; bases unmatched to any gene: 9. The V gene's germline CDR1 is MNHNS and CDR2 SASEGT. The CDR3 totals 15 residues. CDR3 in DNA: TGTGCCAGCAGTGAGTGGACAGGAGAAAGGGAGACCCAGTACTTC. Translating it yields CASSEWTGERETQYF.

This chain joins TRBV9 and TRBJ2-3, with 8 bases that match TRBD2. Trimming cost V 0 bases and J 14 bases; bases outside gene matches: 14. The CDR3 has 15 amino acids. Germline-derived CDR1 and CDR2 are SGDLS and YYNGEE. The CDR3 region is CASSVEAGEGYAGYF. CDR3 DNA sequence: TGTGCCAGCAGCGTAGAAGCGGGAGAGGGTTACGCAGGGTATTTT.

This chain joins TRBV5-6 and TRBJ2-7, with 7 bases lining up with TRBD1. Germline V CDR1 and CDR2: SGHDT, YYEEEE. Trimming at V came to 0 bases and at J to 5 bases, leaving 8 bases not matched to a gene. CDR3 size: 15 residues. The CDR3: CASSLAWAGGNEQYF. CDR3 sequence (DNA): TGTGCCAGCAGCTTGGCCTGGGCAGGGGGAAACGAGCAGTACTTC.

The V gene is TRBV5-5, the J gene TRBJ1-1, with D possibly matching TRBD1 (6 bases). The V end lost 2 bases, the J end lost 5 bases, and 22 bases lay between the germline ends. The CDR3 loop spans 17 amino acids. Germline CDR1 and CDR2: SGHKS and YYEKEE (reference sequence). The CDR3 loop is CASSFWGTYRSATEAFF. As DNA, the CDR3 is TGTGCCAGCAGCTTTTGGGGGACATATCGCTCGGCTACTGAAGCTTTCTTT.

The V gene is TRBV29-1, the J gene TRBJ2-2; the match to TRBD1 covers 11 bases. The CDR3 totals 18 residues. V shed 4 bases and J 0 bases; nucleotides not matched to a gene: 10. From germline, CDR1 is SQVTM and CDR2 ANQGSEA. In DNA form, the CDR3 reads TGCAGCGTTGGCGGACAGGGGGCTAGCGGGGCGAACACCGGGGAGCTGTTTTTT. Translating it yields CSVGGQGASGANTGELFF.

The CDR3 sequence is CASSYLVRNTEAFF. In DNA, the CDR3 is TGTGCCAGCAGTTACTTGGTTAGGAACACTGAAGCTTTCTTT. The chain combines TRBV6-5 with TRBJ1-1, with D uncertain. V lost 1 base, J lost 1 base, and 7 bases lay in between. The length of the CDR3 is 14 residues. Germline V gene lookup returns CDR1 MNHEY and CDR2 SVGAGI.

The rearrangement uses TRBV2 and TRBJ1-5; maybe TRBD1 (5 bases). CDR3 length: 15 amino acids. CDR1 SNHLY and CDR2 FYNNEI come from the germline V gene. The V end was cut by 3 bases, the J end by 0 bases, with 9 bases between. The CDR3 is CASSDQGYSNQPQHF. The CDR3, as DNA: TGTGCCAGCAGTGACCAGGGCTATAGCAATCAGCCCCAGCATTTT. Complete variable domain (other parts from reference TRBV2 and TRBJ1-5): EPEVTQTPSHQVTQMGQEVILRCVPISNHLYFYWYRQILGQKVEFLVSFYNNEISEKSEIFDDQFSVERPDGSNFTLKIRSTKLEDSAMYFCASSDQGYSNQPQHFGDGTRLSIL.

J is TRBJ1-1 and V is TRBV9; unclear D gene. The germline V gene has CDR1 SGDLS and CDR2 YYNGEE. The ends were cut back, 3 bases at V and 4 bases at J, with 10 bases in the middle. The CDR3 loop spans 13 amino acids. CDR3 amino acids: CASSGPWSTEAFF. CDR3 bases: TGTGCCAGCAGCGGCCCATGGAGCACTGAAGCTTTCTTT.

J is TRBJ2-5 and V is TRBV30, with D possibly TRBD1 on 7 matching bases. The CDR3 totals 14 residues. Per germline, CDR1 GTSNPN and CDR2 SVGIG (reference sequence). The ends were cut back, 0 bases at V and 7 bases at J, with 15 bases in the middle. The CDR3, as DNA: TGTGCCTGGAGTGTACTAAGGGGGCGGGGGACCCAGTACTTC. Its translation: CAWSVLRGRGTQYF.

The V call is TRBV29-1, the J call TRBJ2-1, with 9 nucleotides matching TRBD2. Germline V gives CDR1 SQVTM, CDR2 ANQGSEA. The CDR3 runs 12 residues. V shed 2 bases and J 12 bases; nucleotides not matched to a gene: 5. The CDR3 coding sequence is TGCAGCGTTGAAATGAGGGGACTAGCGCAGTTCTTC. This codes for CSVEMRGLAQFF.

The chain links TRBV13 to TRBJ2-7; no definite D call. Per the germline V gene, CDR1 is PRHDT and CDR2 is FYEKMQ (reference sequence). CDR3 length: 12 residues. Deletions cut 2 bases from V and 5 bases from J, with 7 bases between. The CDR3 spells CASSLSGNEQYF. The CDR3 DNA follows: TGTGCCAGCAGCTTATCAGGTAACGAGCAGTACTTC.

The V call is TRBV15, the J call TRBJ2-1; 7 bases are a match to TRBD2. This CDR3 comprises 18 residues. J lost 4 bases, V lost 0 bases, and 12 bases had no gene match. Germline V gene data show CDR1 as LNHNV and CDR2 as YYDKDF (reference sequence). The CDR3 sequence is CATSRDLEGLAEYNEQFF. In DNA, the CDR3 is TGTGCCACCAGCAGAGACCTAGAGGGGCTAGCGGAATACAATGAGCAGTTCTTC.

The chain employs TRBV9 and TRBJ2-3; TRBD2 agrees at 8 bases. The CDR3 runs to 16 residues. From germline, CDR1 is SGDLS and CDR2 YYNGEE. J gave up 5 bases and V 0 bases, and 8 bases lay outside the gene matches. In DNA, the CDR3 is TGTGCCAGCAGCGTAGAAGCGGGGGCGCCATTAGATACGCAGTATTTT. Translation gives CASSVEAGAPLDTQYF. The full variable domain, its missing parts supplied by reference TRBV9 and TRBJ2-3, is DSGVTQTPKHLITATGQRVTLRCSPRSGDLSVYWYQQSLDQGLQFLIQYYNGEERAKGNILERFSAQQFPDLHSELNLSSLELGDSALYFCASSVEAGAPLDTQYFGPGTRLTVL.

This sequence joins TRBV10-3 and TRBJ2-1; 9 bases line up with TRBD2. V shed 0 bases and J 5 bases; nucleotides not matched to a gene: 5. The germline V gene has CDR1 ENHRY and CDR2 SYGVKD. CDR3 size: 16 residues. This CDR3 is CAISESGTSPNNEQFF. In nucleotides, the CDR3 is TGTGCCATCAGTGAGTCCGGGACTAGCCCCAACAATGAGCAGTTCTTC.

The chain is built from TRBV2 and TRBJ1-1; 7 nucleotides line up with TRBD1. The CDR3 is made up of 14 amino acids. V gave up 8 bases and J gave up 1 base; unmatched junction bases: 7. Germline V gene sequence: CDR1 SNHLY, CDR2 FYNNEI. Written as DNA, the CDR3 is TGTGCCAGCGGCGGAAGGGACAGGAACACTGAAGCTTTCTTT. Encoded protein: CASGGRDRNTEAFF.

The chain is built from TRBV9 and TRBJ1-1, with 8 bases fitting TRBD1. Germline V gene data show CDR1 as SGDLS and CDR2 as YYNGEE. Trimming removed 2 bases from V and 3 bases from J; junction bases left unmatched: 6. The CDR3 runs 15 residues. The CDR3 DNA sequence: TGTGCCAGCAGCGTGTCCGGGACAGGATACACTGAAGCTTTCTTT. Translating gives CASSVSGTGYTEAFF.